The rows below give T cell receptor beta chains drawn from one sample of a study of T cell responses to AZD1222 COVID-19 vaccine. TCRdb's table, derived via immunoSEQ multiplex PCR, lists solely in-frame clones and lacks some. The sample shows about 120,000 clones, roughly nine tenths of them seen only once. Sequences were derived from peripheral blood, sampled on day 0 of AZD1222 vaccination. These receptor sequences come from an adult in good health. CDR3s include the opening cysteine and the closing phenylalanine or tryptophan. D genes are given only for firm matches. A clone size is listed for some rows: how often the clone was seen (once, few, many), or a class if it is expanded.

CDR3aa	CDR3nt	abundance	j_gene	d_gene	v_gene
CASSLESGSSYEQYF	TGTGCCAGCAGCTTAGAGTCAGGGAGCTCCTACGAGCAGTACTTC	-	TRBJ2-7	-	TRBV11-1
CASSLFLNQPQHF	TGTGCCAGCAGTTTATTTTTGAATCAGCCCCAGCATTTT	-	TRBJ1-5	-	TRBV28
CASSAQPTVPTDTQYF	TGTGCCAGTAGTGCCCAACCGACAGTACCCACAGATACGCAGTATTTT	-	TRBJ2-3	-	TRBV19
CASSRGQGVYNEQFF	TGTGCCAGTAGTAGGGGGCAGGGGGTATACAATGAGCAGTTCTTC	-	TRBJ2-1	TRBD1	TRBV19
CASSPPGTGGAEAFF	TGTGCCAGCTCACCACCCGGGACAGGGGGCGCGGAAGCTTTCTTT	-	TRBJ1-1	TRBD1	TRBV18
CASSLLPGQGETEAFF	TGTGCCAGCAGTTTGCTCCCGGGACAGGGCGAAACTGAAGCTTTCTTT	-	TRBJ1-1	TRBD1	TRBV27
CASSLISSYNEQFF	TGTGCCAGCAGCTTAATTTCGTCCTACAATGAGCAGTTCTTC	once	TRBJ2-1	-	TRBV7-9
CASSLSQGRRETQYF	TGTGCCAGCAGCTTGAGCCAGGGTAGGAGGGAGACCCAGTACTTC	-	TRBJ2-5	-	TRBV7-2
CASSPRTSGGNYEQYF	TGTGCCAGCAGCCCCAGGACTAGCGGGGGGAACTACGAGCAGTACTTC	-	TRBJ2-7	TRBD2	TRBV7-2
CASSLEPGGGGSPLHF	TGTGCCAGCAGCTTGGAGCCGGGGGGCGGTGGGTCACCCCTCCACTTT	few	TRBJ1-6	-	TRBV5-5
CASSPDRGDYGYTF	TGTGCCAGCAGCCCCGACAGGGGCGACTATGGCTACACCTTC	-	TRBJ1-2	TRBD1	TRBV6-5
CASSQLGPSSYNEQFF	TGCGCCAGCAGCCAATTAGGACCGAGCTCCTACAATGAGCAGTTCTTC	once	TRBJ2-1	-	TRBV4-1
CASRFDSYNSPLHF	TGTGCCAGCAGGTTTGACAGCTACAATTCACCCCTCCACTTT	-	TRBJ1-6	-	TRBV7-2
CASSPRGGSGYTF	TGTGCCAGCTCACCCCGGGGGGGTAGTGGCTACACCTTC	-	TRBJ1-2	-	TRBV18
CASSQPSQGLTEAFF	TGTGCCAGCAGCCAACCGTCACAGGGTTTGACTGAAGCTTTCTTT	-	TRBJ1-1	-	TRBV3-1/TRBV3-2
CASGQPFTLGGYTF	TGTGCCAGCGGACAGCCTTTTACCCTGGGTGGCTACACCTTC	-	TRBJ1-2	-	TRBV27
CASSPLPSYEQYF	TGTGCCAGCAGCCCGCTCCCCTCATACGAGCAGTACTTC	many	TRBJ2-7	-	TRBV4-2
CASSEEGTGDYYGYTF	TGTGCCAGCAGTGAAGAGGGGACAGGGGATTACTATGGCTACACCTTC	-	TRBJ1-2	TRBD1	TRBV2
CASSPGGALGTEAFF	TGTGCCAGCAGCCCAGGAGGGGCCCTGGGGACTGAAGCTTTCTTT	medium-sized	TRBJ1-1	-	TRBV14
CASSFQGAEQYF	TGTGCCAGCAGTTTCCAGGGTGCCGAGCAGTACTTC	-	TRBJ2-7	-	TRBV27
CASRSDRGSYEQYF	TGTGCCAGCAGATCGGACAGGGGCTCCTACGAGCAGTACTTC	-	TRBJ2-7	TRBD1	TRBV27
CASSVRDRGPETQYF	TGTGCCAGCAGCGTGAGGGACAGGGGGCCAGAGACCCAGTACTTC	-	TRBJ2-5	TRBD1	TRBV7-6
CASSSQAAGRYNEQFF	TGTGCCAGCAGCTCCCAGGCAGCGGGGCGATACAATGAGCAGTTCTTC	-	TRBJ2-1	TRBD2	TRBV7-3
CASSQDSDRGRTEAFF	TGCGCCAGCAGTCAAGACTCGGACAGGGGGCGGACTGAAGCTTTCTTT	-	TRBJ1-1	TRBD1	TRBV23-1
CASSHGTSGGRSTDTQYF	TGTGCCAGCAGCCACGGGACTAGCGGGGGCCGAAGCACAGATACGCAGTATTTT	-	TRBJ2-3	TRBD2	TRBV5-5
CATSDLGIAGNEQFF	TGTGCCACCAGTGATTTAGGGATAGCGGGGAATGAGCAGTTCTTC	once	TRBJ2-1	TRBD2	TRBV24-1
CASSWGSGGEKLFF	TGTGCCAGCAGCTGGGGGAGCGGGGGTGAAAAACTGTTTTTT	-	TRBJ1-4	-	TRBV5-6
CASRYHEAVEKLFF	TGTGCCAGCAGATATCATGAGGCGGTTGAAAAACTGTTTTTT	-	TRBJ1-4	-	TRBV7-4
CASTLAGTGANVLTF	TGTGCCAGTACCCTCGCGGGGACTGGGGCCAACGTCCTGACTTTC	-	TRBJ2-6	-	TRBV19
CASSLPSDSWGWGPRSTDTQYF	TGTGCCAGCAGTTTACCCTCGGATTCGTGGGGGTGGGGCCCGAGGAGCACAGATACGCAGTATTTT	-	TRBJ2-3	-	TRBV28
CASSVELGADYGYTF	TGTGCCAGCAGCGTAGAATTGGGGGCCGACTATGGCTACACCTTC	-	TRBJ1-2	-	TRBV9
CASSYVGGSNQPQHF	TGTGCCAGCAGTTACGTCGGAGGGAGCAATCAGCCCCAGCATTTT	-	TRBJ1-5	-	TRBV6-2/TRBV6-3
CATSGQGGTEAFF	TGTGCCACCTCGGGACAGGGTGGGACTGAAGCTTTCTTT	-	TRBJ1-1	TRBD1	TRBV15
CASTPSAGAYGYTF	TGTGCCAGCACCCCCTCGGCAGGGGCCTATGGCTACACCTTC	-	TRBJ1-2	-	TRBV6-5
CASVDPGQGNYGYTF	TGTGCTAGTGTCGACCCGGGACAGGGGAACTATGGCTACACCTTC	-	TRBJ1-2	TRBD1	TRBV12-5
CATRNLGADTQYF	TGTGCCACCAGAAACCTAGGGGCAGATACGCAGTATTTT	-	TRBJ2-3	-	TRBV24-1
CASSLRTTNTGELFF	TGTGCCAGCAGCTTAAGGACAACAAACACCGGGGAGCTGTTTTTT	-	TRBJ2-2	-	TRBV9
CSAGVGLPIHEQYF	TGCAGTGCTGGTGTGGGACTCCCGATCCACGAGCAGTACTTC	-	TRBJ2-7	-	TRBV20-1
CASSTILGYNEQFF	TGTGCCAGTAGTACCATCCTAGGCTACAATGAGCAGTTCTTC	once	TRBJ2-1	-	TRBV19
CASSRLGTEAFF	TGTGCCAGCAGCCGTCTGGGAACTGAAGCTTTCTTT	-	TRBJ1-1	-	TRBV7-2
CASSLGRNTEAFF	TGCGCCAGCAGCTTGGGCAGGAACACTGAAGCTTTCTTT	-	TRBJ1-1	-	TRBV5-1
CASSLMVKPYEQYF	TGTGCCAGCAGTTTAATGGTCAAGCCCTACGAGCAGTACTTC	-	TRBJ2-7	-	TRBV28
CASSSGQSYEQYF	TGTGCCAGCAGTTCTGGACAATCCTACGAGCAGTACTTC	-	TRBJ2-7	-	TRBV6-2/TRBV6-3
CASSVPLTGGARGYTF	TGTGCCAGCAGCGTACCCCTGACAGGGGGCGCGAGGGGCTACACCTTC	-	TRBJ1-2	TRBD1	TRBV9
CSASPPTNYGYTF	TGCAGTGCTAGTCCACCTACTAACTATGGCTACACCTTC	once	TRBJ1-2	-	TRBV20-1
CASSQELLAGGYNEQFF	TGCGCCAGCAGCCAGGAATTATTAGCGGGGGGGTACAATGAGCAGTTCTTC	-	TRBJ2-1	TRBD2	TRBV4-3
CASSPRPGLNQPQHF	TGTGCCAGCTCACCACGTCCGGGACTCAATCAGCCCCAGCATTTT	-	TRBJ1-5	-	TRBV18